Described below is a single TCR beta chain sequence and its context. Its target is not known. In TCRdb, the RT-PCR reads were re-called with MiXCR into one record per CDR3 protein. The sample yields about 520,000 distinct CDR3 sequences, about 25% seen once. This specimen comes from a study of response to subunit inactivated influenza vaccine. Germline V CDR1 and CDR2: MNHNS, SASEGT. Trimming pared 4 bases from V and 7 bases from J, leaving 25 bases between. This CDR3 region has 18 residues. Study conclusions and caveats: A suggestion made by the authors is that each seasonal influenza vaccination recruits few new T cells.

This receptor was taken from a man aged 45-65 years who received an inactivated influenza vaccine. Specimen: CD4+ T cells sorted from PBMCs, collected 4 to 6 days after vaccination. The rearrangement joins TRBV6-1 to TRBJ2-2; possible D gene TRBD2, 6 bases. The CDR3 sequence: CASSAPKTSWASFGELFF. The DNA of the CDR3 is TGTGCCAGCAGTGCCCCTAAGACTAGTTGGGCGTCCTTCGGGGAGCTGTTTTTT.